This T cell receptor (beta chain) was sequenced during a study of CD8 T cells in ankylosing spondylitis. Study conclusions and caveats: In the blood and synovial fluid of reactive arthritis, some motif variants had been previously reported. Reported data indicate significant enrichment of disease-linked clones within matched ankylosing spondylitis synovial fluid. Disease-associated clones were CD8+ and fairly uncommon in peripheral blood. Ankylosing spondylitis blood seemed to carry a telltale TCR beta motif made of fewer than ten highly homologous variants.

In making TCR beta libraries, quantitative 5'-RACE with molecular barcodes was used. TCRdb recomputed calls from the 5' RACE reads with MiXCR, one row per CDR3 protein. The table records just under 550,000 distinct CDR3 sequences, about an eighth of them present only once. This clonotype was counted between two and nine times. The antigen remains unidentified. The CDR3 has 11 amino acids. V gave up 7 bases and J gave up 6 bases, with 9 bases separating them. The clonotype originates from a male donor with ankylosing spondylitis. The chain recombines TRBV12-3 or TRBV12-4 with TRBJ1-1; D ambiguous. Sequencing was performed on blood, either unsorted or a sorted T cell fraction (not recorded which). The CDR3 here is CASNLRAEAFF. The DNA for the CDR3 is TGTGCCAGCAACCTGAGGGCTGAAGCTTTCTTT.